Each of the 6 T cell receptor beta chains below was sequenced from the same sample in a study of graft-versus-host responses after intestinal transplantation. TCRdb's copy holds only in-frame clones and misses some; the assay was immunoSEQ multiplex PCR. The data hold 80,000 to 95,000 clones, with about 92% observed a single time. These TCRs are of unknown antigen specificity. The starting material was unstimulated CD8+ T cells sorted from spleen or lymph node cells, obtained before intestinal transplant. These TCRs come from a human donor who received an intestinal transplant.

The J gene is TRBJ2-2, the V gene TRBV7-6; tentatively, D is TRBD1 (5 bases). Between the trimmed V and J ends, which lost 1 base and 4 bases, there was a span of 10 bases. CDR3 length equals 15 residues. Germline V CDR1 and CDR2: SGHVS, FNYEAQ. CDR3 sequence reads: CASSLVLQGTGELFF. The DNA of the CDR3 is TGTGCCAGCAGCTTAGTCCTCCAGGGCACCGGGGAGCTGTTTTTT.

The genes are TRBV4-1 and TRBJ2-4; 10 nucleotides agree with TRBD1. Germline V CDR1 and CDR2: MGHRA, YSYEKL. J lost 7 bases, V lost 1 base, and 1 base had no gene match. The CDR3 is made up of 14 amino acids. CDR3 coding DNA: TGCGCCAGCAGCCAAGCGGACAGGGGGAACATTCAGTACTTC. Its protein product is CASSQADRGNIQYF.

This CDR3 reads CASSLWTEEVDEQYF. The CDR3, as DNA: TGTGCCAGCAGCTTATGGACAGAGGAGGTCGACGAGCAGTACTTC. This chain links TRBV11-3 with TRBJ2-7, with a weak D call TRBD1 (6 bases). V lost 2 bases to trimming and J lost 5 bases, with 16 bases between them. From germline, CDR1 is SGHNT and CDR2 YENEEA. CDR3 length equals 15 residues.

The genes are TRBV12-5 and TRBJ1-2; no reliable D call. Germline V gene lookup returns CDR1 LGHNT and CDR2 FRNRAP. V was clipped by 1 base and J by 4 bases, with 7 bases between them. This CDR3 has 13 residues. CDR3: CASGLEGVYGYTF. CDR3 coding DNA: TGTGCTAGTGGTTTGGAGGGAGTCTATGGCTACACCTTC.

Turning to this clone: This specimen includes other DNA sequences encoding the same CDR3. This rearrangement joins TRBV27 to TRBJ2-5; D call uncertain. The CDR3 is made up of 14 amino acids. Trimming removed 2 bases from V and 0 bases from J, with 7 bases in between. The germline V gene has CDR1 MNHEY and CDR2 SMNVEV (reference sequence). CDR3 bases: TGTGCCAGCAGTTTAGGTAGAGACCAAGAGACCCAGTACTTC. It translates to CASSLGRDQETQYF.

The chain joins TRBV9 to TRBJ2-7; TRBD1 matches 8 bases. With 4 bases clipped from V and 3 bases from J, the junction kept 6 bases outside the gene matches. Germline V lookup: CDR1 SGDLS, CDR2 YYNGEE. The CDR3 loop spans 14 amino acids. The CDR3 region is CASSPRTGNYEQYF. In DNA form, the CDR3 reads TGTGCCAGCAGCCCCCGGACAGGGAACTACGAGCAGTACTTC.